The clone carrying this TCR beta chain was detected many times. Antigen: not known. Time point of the sample: newly diagnosed GD, antithyroid drugs for less than 3 months. RNA from PBMCs was the source of the TCR library. The sample belongs to a study of regulatory T cells in long-lasting Graves disease. Study overall: Freshly diagnosed Graves' patients had used antithyroid drugs for under 3 months.

Findings and limits, study-wide: Whereas more than 950 public clonotypes were shared by new patients, persistent patients shared more, at 2,741.

Researchers made TCR beta libraries by using iRepertoire HTBI primers and running Arm-PCR on CDR3 regions. In TCRdb, the multiplex PCR reads were re-called with MiXCR into one record per CDR3 protein. This table holds some 250,000 distinct CDR3 sequences, approximately 18% found once. In germline, CDR1 is DFQATT, CDR2 SNEGSKA (reference sequence). Trimming took 1 base from V and 6 from J, leaving 12 bases between them. This CDR3 contains 14 residues. These data were also reused for a study on T cells in Graves' hyperthyroidism and ophthalmopathy.

The sequence came from a woman in her 30s with Graves disease. The material sequenced was peripheral blood mononuclear cells (PBMCs), taken at new diagnosis, from a patient treated with antithyroid drugs. The gene calls are TRBV20-1 and TRBJ2-2; D not certain. The CDR3 here is CSARVNPLAGELFF. The CDR3 coding sequence is TGCAGTGCTAGAGTCAACCCTCTGGCCGGGGAGCTGTTTTTT.